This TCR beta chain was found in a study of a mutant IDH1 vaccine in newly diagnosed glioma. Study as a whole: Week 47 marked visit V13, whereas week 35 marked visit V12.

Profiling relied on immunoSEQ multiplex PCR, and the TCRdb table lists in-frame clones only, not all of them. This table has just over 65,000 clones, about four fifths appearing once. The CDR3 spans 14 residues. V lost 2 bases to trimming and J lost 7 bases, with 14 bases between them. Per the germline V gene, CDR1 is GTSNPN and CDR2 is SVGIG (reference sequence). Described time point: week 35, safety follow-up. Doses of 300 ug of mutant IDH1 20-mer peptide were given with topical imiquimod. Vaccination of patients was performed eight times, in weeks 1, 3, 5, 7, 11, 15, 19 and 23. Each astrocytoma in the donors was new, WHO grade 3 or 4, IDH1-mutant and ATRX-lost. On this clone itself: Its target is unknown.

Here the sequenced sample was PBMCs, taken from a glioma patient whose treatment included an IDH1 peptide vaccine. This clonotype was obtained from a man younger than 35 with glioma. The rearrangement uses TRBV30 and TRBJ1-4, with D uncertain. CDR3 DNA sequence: TGTGCCTGGAGTCCCTGGGCTTGGGGTGAAAAACTGTTTTTT. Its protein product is CAWSPWAWGEKLFF.